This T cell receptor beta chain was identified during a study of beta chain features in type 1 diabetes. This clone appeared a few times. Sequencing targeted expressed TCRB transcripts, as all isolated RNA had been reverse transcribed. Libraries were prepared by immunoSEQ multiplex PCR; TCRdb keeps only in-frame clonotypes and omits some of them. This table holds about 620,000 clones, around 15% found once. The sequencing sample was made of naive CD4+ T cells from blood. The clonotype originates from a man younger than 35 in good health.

CDR3 region: CASSLAAGTEAFF. As DNA, the CDR3 is TGTGCCAGCAGCTTGGCGGCCGGCACTGAAGCTTTCTTT. The J gene is TRBJ1-1, the V gene TRBV7-3, with no clear D. CDR3 length: 13 amino acids. CDR1 is SGHTA and CDR2 is FQGTGA in the germline V gene. V lost 3 bases to trimming and J lost 4 bases, with 9 bases between them.